Listed below are T cell receptor beta chains from one sample, sequenced in a study of CD8 T cells in Susac syndrome. One entry per CDR3 protein results from TCRdb running MiXCR on the immunoSEQ multiplex PCR reads. The sample holds about 110,000 distinct CDR3 sequences, roughly 94% seen once. Input material: CD8+ T cells from PBMCs. These receptor sequences come from a human donor with Susac syndrome. CDR3s include the opening cysteine and the closing phenylalanine or tryptophan. D genes are given only for firm matches. Clone size, where shown, is once, few, many, or a class for clones that have expanded.

V gene: TRBV9
D gene: TRBD1
J gene: TRBJ2-7
clone size: NA
CDR3 DNA: TGTGCCAGCAGCGCACTGGGACAGGAGGATTCGTCGCAGTACTTC
CDR3 protein: CASSALGQEDSSQYF

V gene: TRBV14
D gene: TRBD1
J gene: TRBJ1-6
clone size: NA
CDR3 DNA: TGTGCCAGCAGCCAACGCCCGCGACCGGGACAGGGGTATGCTTCACCCCTCCACTTT
CDR3 protein: CASSQRPRPGQGYASPLHF

V gene: TRBV14
D gene: TRBD1
J gene: TRBJ1-2
clone size: NA
CDR3 DNA: TGTGCCAGCAGCCATAATGACAGGGAGAGAGTGGATGGCTACACCTTC
CDR3 protein: CASSHNDRERVDGYTF

V gene: TRBV7-9
D gene: NA
J gene: TRBJ2-7
clone size: NA
CDR3 DNA: TGTGCCAGCAGCTTAACACCGGACAGCTCCTACGAGCAGTACTTC
CDR3 protein: CASSLTPDSSYEQYF

V gene: TRBV29-1
D gene: TRBD1
J gene: TRBJ1-5
clone size: NA
CDR3 DNA: TGCAGCGTCGATGGGACAGATAATAGCAATCAGCCCCAGCATTTT
CDR3 protein: CSVDGTDNSNQPQHF

V gene: TRBV20-1
D gene: NA
J gene: TRBJ1-1
clone size: NA
CDR3 DNA: TGCAGTGCTAGAGATCCATTCCTAAGGGGAGGTATGAACACTGAAGCTTTCTTT
CDR3 protein: CSARDPFLRGGMNTEAFF

V gene: TRBV27
D gene: NA
J gene: TRBJ2-1
clone size: NA
CDR3 DNA: TGTGCCAGCAGCAAGAGCTCCTACAATGAGCAGTTCTTC
CDR3 protein: CASSKSSYNEQFF

V gene: TRBV11-2
D gene: NA
J gene: TRBJ1-4
clone size: NA
CDR3 DNA: TGTGCCAGCAGCTTAGACAGCCCTAATGAAAAACTGTTTTTT
CDR3 protein: CASSLDSPNEKLFF

V gene: TRBV12-3/TRBV12-4
D gene: TRBD1
J gene: TRBJ1-6
clone size: NA
CDR3 DNA: TGTGCCAGCAGTTCATCAGGGGGTTCACCCCTCCACTTT
CDR3 protein: CASSSSGGSPLHF

V gene: TRBV20-1
D gene: NA
J gene: TRBJ1-2
clone size: once
CDR3 DNA: TGCAGTGCTAGAGGAGGGGAGTTTGGCTACACCTTC
CDR3 protein: CSARGGEFGYTF

V gene: TRBV12-3/TRBV12-4
D gene: NA
J gene: TRBJ2-3
clone size: NA
CDR3 DNA: TGTGCCAGCAGCGGGGGGACACCAGATACGCAGTATTTT
CDR3 protein: CASSGGTPDTQYF

V gene: TRBV25-1
D gene: TRBD1
J gene: TRBJ2-5
clone size: NA
CDR3 DNA: TGTGCCAGCAGCCCGACAGGGACAGAGACCCAGTACTTC
CDR3 protein: CASSPTGTETQYF

V gene: TRBV7-8
D gene: NA
J gene: TRBJ1-2
clone size: NA
CDR3 DNA: TGTGCCAGCAGCGACAATCCGACCTTGGGCTACACCTTC
CDR3 protein: CASSDNPTLGYTF

V gene: TRBV14
D gene: TRBD1
J gene: TRBJ2-5
clone size: NA
CDR3 DNA: TGTGCCAGCAGCCATACAGGGGTGGACCAGTACTTC
CDR3 protein: CASSHTGVDQYF

V gene: TRBV6-6
D gene: NA
J gene: TRBJ2-7
clone size: NA
CDR3 DNA: TGTGCCAGCACCGTCTCGGCCGGACTTCCAGGGTACGAGCAGTACTTC
CDR3 protein: CASTVSAGLPGYEQYF

V gene: TRBV13
D gene: NA
J gene: TRBJ1-5
clone size: NA
CDR3 DNA: TGTGCCAGCAGAACCGGGGGCAGCAATCAGCCCCAGCATTTT
CDR3 protein: CASRTGGSNQPQHF

V gene: TRBV18
D gene: NA
J gene: TRBJ2-7
clone size: NA
CDR3 DNA: TGTGCCAGCTCACCACCTGAGGGGCCCAACGCCTACGAGCAGTACTTC
CDR3 protein: CASSPPEGPNAYEQYF

V gene: TRBV27
D gene: NA
J gene: TRBJ2-7
clone size: NA
CDR3 DNA: TGTGCCAGCAGTTCAAGGGCCCAGATCTACGAGCAGTACTTC
CDR3 protein: CASSSRAQIYEQYF

V gene: TRBV27
D gene: NA
J gene: TRBJ2-2
clone size: NA
CDR3 DNA: TGTGCCAGCAGTTTATCGGGGCAGGGGACCACCGGGGAGCTGTTTTTT
CDR3 protein: CASSLSGQGTTGELFF

V gene: TRBV12-3/TRBV12-4
D gene: NA
J gene: TRBJ2-7
clone size: NA
CDR3 DNA: TGTGCCAGCAGCCCTGACAGGAGTCACTACGAGCAGTACTTC
CDR3 protein: CASSPDRSHYEQYF

V gene: TRBV5-6
D gene: TRBD2
J gene: TRBJ2-7
clone size: NA
CDR3 DNA: TGTGCCAGCAGCCGGGGGGGGTGGTACGAGCAGTACTTC
CDR3 protein: CASSRGGWYEQYF

V gene: TRBV12-3/TRBV12-4
D gene: TRBD1
J gene: TRBJ1-6
clone size: NA
CDR3 DNA: TGTGCCAGGCCTCACCGGACAGGGCCTGTGGGGTCACCCCTCCACTTT
CDR3 protein: CARPHRTGPVGSPLHF

V gene: TRBV19
D gene: TRBD1
J gene: TRBJ1-2
clone size: NA
CDR3 DNA: TGTGCCAGTGGGACAGTATATTCCTATGGCTACACCTTC
CDR3 protein: CASGTVYSYGYTF

V gene: TRBV20-1
D gene: NA
J gene: TRBJ2-1
clone size: NA
CDR3 DNA: TGCAGTGCCCGAGACTCTTGGAACAATGAGCAGTTCTTC
CDR3 protein: CSARDSWNNEQFF

V gene: TRBV20-1
D gene: TRBD1
J gene: TRBJ2-7
clone size: NA
CDR3 DNA: TGCAGTGCTAGACCCCGGGACAGGCCCTCCTACGAGCAGTACTTC
CDR3 protein: CSARPRDRPSYEQYF

V gene: TRBV9
D gene: NA
J gene: TRBJ1-2
clone size: NA
CDR3 DNA: TGTGCCAGCAGCCCATTCGGGGGGCCTAATCTTGGCTACACCTTC
CDR3 protein: CASSPFGGPNLGYTF

V gene: TRBV7-9
D gene: NA
J gene: TRBJ1-1
clone size: NA
CDR3 DNA: TGTGCCAGCAGCTTGTACCCCATAGGGAACACTGAAGCTTTCTTT
CDR3 protein: CASSLYPIGNTEAFF

V gene: TRBV4-1
D gene: TRBD1
J gene: TRBJ1-1
clone size: NA
CDR3 DNA: TGCGCCAGCGCAGTACAGGGGGATGAAGCTTTCTTT
CDR3 protein: CASAVQGDEAFF

V gene: TRBV27
D gene: NA
J gene: TRBJ1-2
clone size: few
CDR3 DNA: TGTGCCAGCAGCCCCGGCCGAATCTATGGCTACACCTTC
CDR3 protein: CASSPGRIYGYTF

V gene: TRBV12-3/TRBV12-4
D gene: NA
J gene: TRBJ2-3
clone size: NA
CDR3 DNA: TGTGCCAGCAGTGATAGGGGGGCCGGTGAAGATACGCAGTATTTT
CDR3 protein: CASSDRGAGEDTQYF

V gene: TRBV4-3
D gene: NA
J gene: TRBJ2-1
clone size: NA
CDR3 DNA: TGCGCCAGCAGCCAAGCTGATCTGTTAGGAGCCTACAATGAGCAGTTCTTC
CDR3 protein: CASSQADLLGAYNEQFF

V gene: TRBV29-1
D gene: NA
J gene: TRBJ2-1
clone size: NA
CDR3 DNA: TGCAGCGTTACCCTAGGCCACGGAGGGGGGAATGAGCAGTTCTTC
CDR3 protein: CSVTLGHGGGNEQFF

V gene: TRBV4-1
D gene: NA
J gene: TRBJ2-3
clone size: once
CDR3 DNA: TGCGCCAGCAGCCAAGAGACCGGGACAGATACGCAGTATTTT
CDR3 protein: CASSQETGTDTQYF

V gene: TRBV29-1
D gene: NA
J gene: TRBJ2-1
clone size: NA
CDR3 DNA: TGCAGCGTATCCGGCATAACTACAAATGAGCAGTTCTTC
CDR3 protein: CSVSGITTNEQFF

V gene: TRBV4-1
D gene: TRBD2
J gene: TRBJ2-3
clone size: NA
CDR3 DNA: TGCGCCAGCAGCCAATTAGCGGGGACCACAGATACGCAGTATTTT
CDR3 protein: CASSQLAGTTDTQYF

V gene: TRBV9
D gene: TRBD1
J gene: TRBJ2-1
clone size: NA
CDR3 DNA: TGTGCCAGCAGCAATCGACAGGGCTACAATGAGCAGTTCTTC
CDR3 protein: CASSNRQGYNEQFF